This record looks at one T cell receptor (beta chain) sequence and its context. The sample has other DNA sequences that encode this CDR3 too. The data originate from a study of blood T cell repertoires in COVID-19. V shed 2 bases and J 1 base; nucleotides not matched to a gene: 2. The CDR3 extends over 14 amino acids. The V gene's germline CDR1 is SGHRS and CDR2 YFSETQ. Clones were sequenced by immunoSEQ multiplex PCR, and TCRdb holds only the in-frame ones, with some missing. The table records more than 150,000 clones, 82% of them present only once. Sequenced sample: peripheral blood. This TCR was recovered from a woman between 25 and 40 years old with acute or convalescent COVID-19. The V gene is TRBV5-1, the J gene TRBJ1-2, with 7 nucleotides matching TRBD1. This chain's CDR3 is CASSLRQGNYGYTF. The CDR3 nucleotides read TGCGCCAGCAGCTTACGACAGGGTAACTATGGCTACACCTTC.